This T cell receptor (beta chain) was sequenced in a study of blood T cells in healthy people across ages. Notes on the study in general: The lack of PBMC sorting stopped any conclusive naive versus antigen-experienced comparison. Shifts in expanded clonotypes may have been confounded by donor CMV status, which was unknown.

The authors ran a second PCR of about 6 to 12 cycles using a sample-barcoded 5' primer and a J-beta primer mix. Each of the samples gave a minimum of 2.5 million paired-end reads that contained CDR3. TCRdb redid the calling of the 5' RACE reads with MiXCR, one entry per CDR3 protein. The profile shows around 1,600,000 distinct CDR3 sequences, 35% to 45% of them singletons. Details on this clonotype: Its antigen is currently unknown.

This CDR3 is built from 14 residues. Between the trimmed V and J ends, which lost 3 bases and 6 bases, there was a span of 13 bases. CDR1 is MNHEY, CDR2 SMNVEV, per germline (reference sequence). Healthy Caucasians from Russia aged roughly 6 to 90 served as donors. The chain combines TRBV27 with TRBJ2-3; a possible D gene is TRBD2 (6 bases). Sequenced material: blood. The clonotype was recovered from a woman aged 18-29 years in good health. The CDR3 coding sequence is TGTGCCAGCAGTTTGGGCGGGGAGGCCGATACGCAGTATTTT. Translating gives CASSLGGEADTQYF.